Below, 7 T cell receptor beta chains from the same sample are listed, as sequenced in a study of blood T cell repertoires in COVID-19. This table comes from immunoSEQ multiplex PCR, and its TCRdb copy is limited to in-frame clones, with some not included. The data hold around 130,000 clones, with 65% to 90% observed a single time. The sequencing input was peripheral blood. These receptors all stem from a human donor in a cohort sampled during active COVID-19.

The sample holds one count of this clone. The chain employs TRBV9 and TRBJ2-5; 11 bases fit TRBD1. This CDR3 region has 15 residues. V dropped 2 bases and J dropped 4; count of bases not matched to a gene: 4. Germline-derived CDR1 and CDR2 are SGDLS and YYNGEE. DNA for the CDR3: TGTGCCAGCAGCGTGGGACAGGGGGAGGGAGAGACCCAGTACTTC. This sequence encodes CASSVGQGEGETQYF.

This clone was picked up a small number of times. The V and J genes are TRBV6-1 and TRBJ1-6; D not certain. In germline, CDR1 is MNHNS, CDR2 SASEGT. V lost 0 bases, J lost 13 bases, and 19 bases lay in between. CDR3 size: 16 residues. This chain's CDR3 is CASSEARRAGGRPLHF. In nucleotides, the CDR3 is TGTGCCAGCAGTGAAGCGCGGAGGGCAGGTGGGAGGCCCCTCCACTTT.

The chain combines TRBV6-5 with TRBJ2-7, with TRBD1 matching over 8 bases. This CDR3 spans 15 amino acids. V trimming: 6 bases; J trimming: 0 bases; junction bases outside the gene matches: 7. The germline CDR1 and CDR2 sequences are MNHEY and SVGAGI. This CDR3 reads CASSARTGSSYEQYF. CDR3 DNA: TGTGCCAGCAGCGCTCGGACAGGGAGCTCCTACGAGCAGTACTTC.

V usage is TRBV3-1 (or the pseudogene TRBV3-2) and J usage is TRBJ2-5; TRBD2 aligns across 12 bases. From germline, CDR1 is LGHDT and CDR2 YNNKEL (reference sequence). The CDR3 has 16 amino acids. The J segment lost 5 bases and the V segment lost 2 bases, leaving 6 bases of the junction unmatched. The CDR3 loop reads CASSQMASGGVETQYF. The CDR3 region has the DNA TGTGCCAGCAGCCAAATGGCTAGCGGGGGGGTTGAGACCCAGTACTTC.

The gene calls are TRBV5-1 and TRBJ2-3; TRBD1 agrees at 7 bases. Germline V gene lookup returns CDR1 SGHRS and CDR2 YFSETQ. This CDR3 region has 14 residues. The V and J ends lost 2 bases and 2 bases, in that order; junction bases with no gene match: 2. CDR3 sequence (DNA): TGCGCCAGCAGCTTAGGGACAGTCACAGATACGCAGTATTTT. The encoded protein is CASSLGTVTDTQYF.

The V call is TRBV5-5, the J call TRBJ2-5; D not resolved. Germline V gene lookup returns CDR1 SGHKS and CDR2 YYEKEE (reference sequence). V was trimmed by 2 bases and J by 1 base, leaving 9 bases between them. The CDR3 extends over 14 amino acids. Here the CDR3 DNA reads TGTGCCAGCAGCTTAGATTGGAGCCAAGAGACCCAGTACTTC. It specifies CASSLDWSQETQYF.

This rearrangement joins TRBV4-2 to TRBJ2-5; D remains unclear. Per the germline V gene, CDR1 is LGHNA and CDR2 is YNFKEQ. Trimming took off 0 bases at V and 3 bases at J, with 8 bases between the two ends. This CDR3 has 14 amino acids. The CDR3 region is CASSQEALEETQYF. In DNA form, the CDR3 reads TGTGCCAGCAGCCAAGAAGCGCTAGAAGAGACCCAGTACTTC.